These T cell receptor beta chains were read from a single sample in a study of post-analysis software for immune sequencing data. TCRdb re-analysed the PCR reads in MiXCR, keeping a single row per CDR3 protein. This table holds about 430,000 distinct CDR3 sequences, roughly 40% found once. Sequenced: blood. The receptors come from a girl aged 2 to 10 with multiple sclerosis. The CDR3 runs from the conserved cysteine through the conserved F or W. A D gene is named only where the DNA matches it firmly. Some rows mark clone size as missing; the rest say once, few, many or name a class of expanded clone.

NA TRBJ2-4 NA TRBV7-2 TGTGCCAGCAGCTTGGAGGTAGCCAAAAACATTCAGTACTTC CASSLEVAKNIQYF
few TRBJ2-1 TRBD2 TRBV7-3 TGTGCCAGCAGCTTAATACTAGCGGAATACAATGAGCAGTTCTTC CASSLILAEYNEQFF
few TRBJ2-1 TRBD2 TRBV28 TGTGCCAGCAGAAGTGAAGCGGGAGGTCCCTACAATGAGCAGTTCTTC CASRSEAGGPYNEQFF
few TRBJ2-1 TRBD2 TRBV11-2 TGTGCCAGCAGCTTAACTAGCGCGAGTAATGAGCAGTTCTTC CASSLTSASNEQFF
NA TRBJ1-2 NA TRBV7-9 TGTGCCAGCAGCCCAGGAGGTATTGATGGCTACACCTTC CASSPGGIDGYTF
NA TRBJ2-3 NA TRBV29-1 TGCAGCGTTGTAGGGCAGACCACAGATACGCAGTATTTT CSVVGQTTDTQYF
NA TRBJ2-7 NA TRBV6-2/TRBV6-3 TGTGCCAGCGGCCGGGATCCTCGCTCCTACGAGCAGTACTTC CASGRDPRSYEQYF
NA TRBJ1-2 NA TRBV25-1 TGTGCCAGCAGGAGAGGGGGATCCCACGGCTACACCTTC CASRRGGSHGYTF
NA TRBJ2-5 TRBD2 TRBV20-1 TGCAGTGCTGGCGGGAGTAGCCAAGAGACCCAGTACTTC CSAGGSSQETQYF
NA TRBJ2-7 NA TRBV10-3 TGTGCCATCAGTTTTCGGGATCCAGGCGAATCGGGCGAGCAGTACTTC CAISFRDPGESGEQYF
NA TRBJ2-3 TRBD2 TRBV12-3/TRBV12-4 TGTGCCAGCAGGGATCGACTAGCGGGGACCGCAGATACGCAGTATTTT CASRDRLAGTADTQYF
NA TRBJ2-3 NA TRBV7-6 TGTGCCAGCAGCTTACAACCCAGGGGAGGGGGCGCAGATACGCAGTATTTT CASSLQPRGGGADTQYF
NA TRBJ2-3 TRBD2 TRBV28 TGTGCCAGCAGTTTTCTGGGAGGGAGTGAGAATACGCAGTATTTT CASSFLGGSENTQYF
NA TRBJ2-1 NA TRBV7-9 TGTGCCAGCGGTCTGTGGGCTGTGGAAAATGAGCAGTTCTTC CASGLWAVENEQFF
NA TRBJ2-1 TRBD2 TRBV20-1 TGCAGTGCCCCGGGACTAGCGGGAGTTGAGCAGTTCTTC CSAPGLAGVEQFF
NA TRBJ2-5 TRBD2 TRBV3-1 TGTGCCAGCAGCTATTCATGGACTAGCGGGGGACAAGAGACCCAGTACTTC CASSYSWTSGGQETQYF
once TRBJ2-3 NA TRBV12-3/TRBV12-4 TGTGCCAGCAGTTCGGGGACTGTAAGCACAGATGCGCAGTATTTT CASSSGTVSTDAQYF
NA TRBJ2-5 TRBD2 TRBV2 TGTGCCAGCAGTCCGGGACTAGCAAAACGGGAGACCCAGTACTTC CASSPGLAKRETQYF
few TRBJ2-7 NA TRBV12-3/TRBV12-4 TGTGCCAGCAGTTCCCCCCCGGGAACCTACGAGCAGTACTTC CASSSPPGTYEQYF
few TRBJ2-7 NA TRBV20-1 TGCAGTGCTAGAGAGGCTAGACTTTACGAGCAGTACTTC CSAREARLYEQYF
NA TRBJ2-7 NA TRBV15 TGTGCCACCAGCAGAGCTTCCTCGACAGCCTCCTACGAGCAGTACTTC CATSRASSTASYEQYF
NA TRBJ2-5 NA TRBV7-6 TGTGCCAGCAGCTTAGTATGGGAAGAGACCCAGTACTTC CASSLVWEETQYF
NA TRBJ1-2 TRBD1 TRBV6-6 TGTGCCAGCAGACGACAGGGGGCCCCTAACTATGGCTACACCTTC CASRRQGAPNYGYTF
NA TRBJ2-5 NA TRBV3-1 TGTGCCAGCAGCCAAGTTTCCCCAGGGAACCAAGAGACCCAGTACTTC CASSQVSPGNQETQYF
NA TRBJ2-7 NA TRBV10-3 TGTGCCATCAGCCCTGAGGGAGGCAGGTTTTACGAGCAGTACTTC CAISPEGGRFYEQYF
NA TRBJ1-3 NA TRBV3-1 TGTGCCAGCAGCCAAGTGGATGCGGGGGCCGGCGACACCATATATTTT CASSQVDAGAGDTIYF
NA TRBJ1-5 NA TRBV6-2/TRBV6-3 TGTGCCACCCTCTCCAGGGCCAATCAGCCCCAGCATTTT CATLSRANQPQHF
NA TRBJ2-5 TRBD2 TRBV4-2 TGTGCCAGCAGCCAGGACCGACTAGCTCCGGAAGAGACCCAGTACTTC CASSQDRLAPEETQYF
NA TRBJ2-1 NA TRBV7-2 TGTGCCAGCAGCCCAGGCAGGGCCCATGAGCAGTTCTTC CASSPGRAHEQFF
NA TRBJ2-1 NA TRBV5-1 TGCGCCAGCAGCTCGTGGCAGATCATGTACAATGAGCAGTTCTTC CASSSWQIMYNEQFF
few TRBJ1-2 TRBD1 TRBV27 TGTGCCAGCAGTCCCTCCCACGGGACAGGACTCTATGGCTACACCTTC CASSPSHGTGLYGYTF
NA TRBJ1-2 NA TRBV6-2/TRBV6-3 TGTGCCAGCAACCTGACACCCTACTATGGCTACACCTTC CASNLTPYYGYTF
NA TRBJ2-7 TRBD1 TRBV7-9 TGTGCCAGCAGCCTACGGGACAGGCCCCCCTACGAGCAGTACTTC CASSLRDRPPYEQYF
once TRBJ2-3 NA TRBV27 TGTGCCAGCAGTTTCTCCCAGACAGACTTCACAGATACGCAGTATTTT CASSFSQTDFTDTQYF
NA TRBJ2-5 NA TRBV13 TGTGCCAGCAGCCAAAGGGAAGAGACCCAGTACTTC CASSQREETQYF
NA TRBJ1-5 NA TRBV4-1 TGCGCCAGCAGCCAAGTTACAGGCCCTAGCAATCAGCCCCAGCATTTT CASSQVTGPSNQPQHF
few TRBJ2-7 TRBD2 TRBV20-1 TGCAGTGCTTCCAAAGCGGGAGACAGTTCCTACGAGCAGTACTTC CSASKAGDSSYEQYF
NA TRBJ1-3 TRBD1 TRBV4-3 TGCGCCAGCCGGGGGACAGCCGGAAACACCATATATTTT CASRGTAGNTIYF
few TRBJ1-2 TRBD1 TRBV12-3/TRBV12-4 TGTGCCACCATAGACAGGGGCTATGGCTACACCTTC CATIDRGYGYTF
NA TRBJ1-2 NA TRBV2 TGTGCCAGCAGTGAAGCGGGTCCTTATGGCTACACCTTC CASSEAGPYGYTF
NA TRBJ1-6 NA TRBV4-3 TGCGCCAGCAGCCAAGAGGCGACCGGTTATAATTCACCCCTCCACTTT CASSQEATGYNSPLHF
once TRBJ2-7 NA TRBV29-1 TGCAGCATCGAGCAGCAGGGCCGCTACGAGCAGTACTTC CSIEQQGRYEQYF
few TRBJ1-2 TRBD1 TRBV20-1 TGCAGTGCTGACCTTGCAGGGGGCGTAGGCTACACCTTC CSADLAGGVGYTF
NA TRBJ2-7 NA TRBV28 TGTGCCAGCAGTTTATCCCGGGTCCTCTACGAGCAGTACTTC CASSLSRVLYEQYF
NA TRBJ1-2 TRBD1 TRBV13 TGTGCCAGCAGCTCCCGGGACAGCCTTATTGGTGGCTACACCTTC CASSSRDSLIGGYTF
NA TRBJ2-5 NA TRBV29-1 TGCAGCGTTGACGGATCGGAAAAGCAAGAGACCCAGTACTTC CSVDGSEKQETQYF
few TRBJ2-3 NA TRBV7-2 TGTGCCAGCAGCGTCTTAGGAGCCCTGAGCACAGATACGCAGTATTTT CASSVLGALSTDTQYF
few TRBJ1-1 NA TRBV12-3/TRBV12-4 TGTGCCAGCAGTTTAGGCCCCACTGAAGCTTTCTTT CASSLGPTEAFF
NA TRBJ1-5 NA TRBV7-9 TGTGCCAGCAGCTTAGAGGGTCAGATCAGCAATCAGCCCCAGCATTTT CASSLEGQISNQPQHF
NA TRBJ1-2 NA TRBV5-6 TGTGCCAGCAGCTTGGCGGGGGGCCCTCTTTATGGCTACACCTTC CASSLAGGPLYGYTF
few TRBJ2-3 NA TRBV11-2 TGTGCCAGCAGCTTAGACGGCAGGAACACAGATACGCAGTATTTT CASSLDGRNTDTQYF
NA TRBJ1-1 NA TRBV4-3 TGCGCCAGCAGCCAACAGGGCGACACTGAAGCTTTCTTT CASSQQGDTEAFF
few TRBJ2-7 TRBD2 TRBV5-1 TGCGCCAGCAGCTTTAAGCCTAGCGGGGAGTTCGAGCAGTACTTC CASSFKPSGEFEQYF